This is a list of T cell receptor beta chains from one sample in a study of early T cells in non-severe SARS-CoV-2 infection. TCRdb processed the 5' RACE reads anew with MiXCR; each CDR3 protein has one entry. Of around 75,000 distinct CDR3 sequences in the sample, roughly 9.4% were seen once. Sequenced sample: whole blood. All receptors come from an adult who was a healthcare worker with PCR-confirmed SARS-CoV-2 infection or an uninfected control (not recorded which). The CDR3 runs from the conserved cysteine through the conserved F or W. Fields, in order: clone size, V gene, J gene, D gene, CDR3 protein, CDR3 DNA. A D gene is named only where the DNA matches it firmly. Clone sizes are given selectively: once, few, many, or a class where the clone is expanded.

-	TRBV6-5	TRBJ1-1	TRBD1	CASSRGTGWHTEAFF	TGTGCCAGCAGCCGCGGGACAGGGTGGCACACTGAAGCTTTCTTT
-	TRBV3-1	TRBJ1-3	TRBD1	CASSLRTGGRSGNTIYF	TGTGCCAGCAGCCTCCGGACAGGCGGGCGAAGTGGAAACACCATATATTTT
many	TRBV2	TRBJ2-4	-	CASSTKNIQYF	TGTGCCAGCTCGACCAAAAACATTCAGTACTTC
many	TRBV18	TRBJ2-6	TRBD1	CASSRTGDSGANVLTF	TGTGCCAGCTCACGAACAGGGGACTCTGGGGCCAACGTCCTGACTTTC
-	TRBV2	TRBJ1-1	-	CASSDGQNTEAFF	TGTGCCAGCAGTGATGGCCAGAACACTGAAGCTTTCTTT
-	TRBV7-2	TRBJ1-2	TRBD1	CASSVSQGNYGYTF	TGTGCCAGCAGCGTATCACAGGGGAACTATGGCTACACCTTC
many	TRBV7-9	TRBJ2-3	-	CASSLHPLGDTQYF	TGTGCCAGCAGCCTCCATCCCCTCGGAGATACGCAGTATTTT
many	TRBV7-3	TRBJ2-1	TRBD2	CASSLGTRNNDQFF	TGTGCCAGCAGCTTGGGGACTAGAAATAATGACCAGTTCTTC
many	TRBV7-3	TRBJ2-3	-	CASSLRRGSLDTQYF	TGTGCCAGCAGCTTAAGGAGGGGCTCCCTGGATACGCAGTATTTT
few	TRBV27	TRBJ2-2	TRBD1	CASSLPTGGVTGELFF	TGTGCCAGCAGTTTACCTACAGGGGGCGTCACCGGGGAGCTGTTTTTT
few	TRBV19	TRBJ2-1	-	CASSIGQGTYNEQFF	TGTGCCAGTAGTATAGGGCAGGGTACCTACAATGAGCAGTTCTTC
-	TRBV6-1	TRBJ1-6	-	CASSRRGDNSPLHF	TGTGCCAGCAGTCGACGGGGAGACAATTCACCCCTCCACTTT
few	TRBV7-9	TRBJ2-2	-	CASSIPGPLFSGELFF	TGTGCCAGCAGCATACCGGGACCCCTTTTTTCCGGGGAGCTGTTTTTT
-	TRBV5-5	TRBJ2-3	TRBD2	CASSRLAGDFLPDTQYF	TGTGCCAGCAGCCGACTAGCGGGAGATTTCTTGCCAGATACGCAGTATTTT
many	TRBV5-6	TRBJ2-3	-	CAMGSFYTDTQYF	TGTGCCATGGGGTCCTTTTACACAGATACGCAGTATTTT
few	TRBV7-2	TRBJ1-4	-	CASSFGGNNEKLFF	TGTGCCAGCAGCTTTGGGGGCAATAATGAAAAACTGTTTTTT
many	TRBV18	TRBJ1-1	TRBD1	CASSLDRAPNTEAFF	TGTGCCAGCTCACTCGACAGGGCCCCTAACACTGAAGCTTTCTTT
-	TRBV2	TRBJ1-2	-	CASRGLMGGYTF	TGTGCCAGCAGGGGTTTAATGGGAGGCTACACCTTC
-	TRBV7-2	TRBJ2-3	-	CASSLAPQGETDTQYF	TGTGCCAGCAGCTTAGCCCCACAGGGAGAAACAGATACGCAGTATTTT
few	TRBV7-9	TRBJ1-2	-	CASSTSPPHGYTF	TGTGCCAGCAGCACCTCACCCCCGCATGGCTACACCTTC
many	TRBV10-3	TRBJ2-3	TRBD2	CAIRDGLAGAVDTQYF	TGTGCCATCAGGGACGGACTAGCGGGAGCGGTAGATACGCAGTATTTT
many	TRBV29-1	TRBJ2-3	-	CSGRTTGTTSTDTQYF	TGCAGCGGCCGCACGACCGGGACGACTAGCACAGATACGCAGTATTTT
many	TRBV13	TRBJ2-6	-	CASSSPSIGANVLTF	TGTGCCAGCAGCTCACCATCTATTGGGGCCAACGTCCTGACTTTC
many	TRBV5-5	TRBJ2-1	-	CASSGTISYNEQFF	TGTGCCAGCAGCGGGACCATCTCCTACAATGAGCAGTTCTTC
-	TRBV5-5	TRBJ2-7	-	CASSLEGGLREQYF	TGTGCCAGCAGCTTGGAAGGGGGACTTCGCGAGCAGTACTTC